This passage covers 27 T cell receptor beta chains from one sample sequenced in a study of blood T cell repertoires in COVID-19. The table came from immunoSEQ multiplex PCR; TCRdb's copy has only in-frame clones and leaves some out. In the table there are around 260,000 clones, 86% of which are singletons. The source material was peripheral blood. These receptors originate from a man younger than 35 with active or convalescent COVID-19.

V is TRBV4-1 and J is TRBJ2-2; 12 bases line up with TRBD1. The CDR3 runs 17 residues. The V gene's germline CDR1 is MGHRA and CDR2 YSYEKL. V lost 4 bases to trimming and J lost 7 bases; unmatched junction nucleotides: 10. The CDR3 nucleotides read TGCGCCAGCAGCCTTCAACCGGGACAGGGGGCTGTCGGGGAGCTGTTTTTT. This gives the protein CASSLQPGQGAVGELFF.

The chain joins TRBV30 to TRBJ2-5; D is perhaps TRBD2 (5 bases). This CDR3 comprises 14 residues. Germline V gene lookup returns CDR1 GTSNPN and CDR2 SVGIG (reference sequence). The V and J ends lost 0 bases and 1 base respectively, with 9 bases between them. CDR3 sequence reads: CAWSVSSSQETQYF. Here the CDR3 DNA reads TGTGCCTGGAGTGTCTCTAGCAGCCAAGAGACCCAGTACTTC.

CDR3 nucleotides: TGTGCCACCCCCGGGACAGACAATGAGCAGTTCTTC. Its translation is CATPGTDNEQFF. This chain uses TRBV24-1 with TRBJ2-1, with 7 positions matching TRBD1. The CDR3 has 12 amino acids. The ends lost 9 bases at V and 5 bases at J; junction bases unmatched: 3. CDR1 KGHDR and CDR2 SFDVKD come from the germline V gene.

The chain recombines TRBV6-6 with TRBJ2-5; the D gene is possibly TRBD2 (5 bases). The V and J ends lost 7 bases and 4 bases respectively, with 16 bases between them. The CDR3 extends over 14 amino acids. Germline CDR1 reads MNHNY; CDR2 reads SVGAGI (reference sequence). This CDR3 is CASTPPGSLETQYF. In DNA form, the CDR3 reads TGTGCCAGCACCCCCCCGGGGAGTTTAGAGACCCAGTACTTC.

The V call is TRBV11-2, the J call TRBJ2-7, with 11 bases identical to TRBD2. Germline V CDR1 and CDR2: SGHAT, FQNNGV. The trim removed 4 bases at V and 2 bases at J, leaving 4 bases unmatched. This CDR3 comprises 15 residues. CDR3 sequence reads: CASSYQLAGAYEQYF. DNA of the CDR3: TGTGCCAGCAGCTACCAACTAGCGGGAGCCTACGAGCAGTACTTC.

This chain joins TRBV19 and TRBJ1-1; D is undetermined. Trimming cost V 6 bases and J 1 base, with 15 bases left between them. Germline CDR1 reads LNHDA; CDR2 reads SQIVND (reference sequence). The CDR3 has 15 amino acids. CDR3 protein: CASRLAGRSNTEAFF. The CDR3 coding sequence is TGTGCCAGTAGACTCGCTGGTCGGTCGAACACTGAAGCTTTCTTT.

The chain uses TRBV30 and TRBJ2-1, with a possible D match to TRBD1 (6 bases). Germline assignment: CDR1 GTSNPN and CDR2 SVGIG (reference sequence). Trimming cost V 5 bases and J 2 bases, with 13 bases left between them. The CDR3 is 14 residues long. As DNA, the CDR3 is TGTGCCTGGGACCCGGGACACGCCTACAATGAGCAGTTCTTC. Translated: CAWDPGHAYNEQFF.

This clone was counted a few times. The chain has TRBV5-6 and TRBJ1-6; D remains unclear. Trimming removed 4 bases at V and 7 bases at J, with 12 bases between. CDR1 and CDR2 from the germline V gene are SGHDT and YYEEEE. The CDR3 length is 14 residues. CDR3 protein: CASSPRLPNSPLHF. CDR3 bases: TGTGCCAGCAGCCCGCGGCTACCCAATTCACCCCTCCACTTT.

This chain's CDR3 is CSARTSGRQYF. DNA for the CDR3: TGCAGTGCTAGGACTAGCGGGAGGCAGTACTTC. V usage is TRBV20-1 and J usage is TRBJ2-7; 12 bases match TRBD2. Germline values: CDR1 DFQATT, CDR2 SNEGSKA (reference sequence). CDR3 length: 11 residues. The V gene end was trimmed by 3 bases and the J gene end by 9 bases; junction bases not matched to a gene: 0.

This clone was detected only a few times. The chain couples TRBV5-1 to TRBJ1-3; 8 nucleotides agree with TRBD1. There are 14 residues in the CDR3. CDR1 SGHRS and CDR2 YFSETQ come from the germline V gene. V was clipped by 3 bases and J by 3 bases; unmatched bases: 2. The CDR3 DNA follows: TGCGCCAGCAGCTCCGGACAGGGTGGAAACACCATATATTTT. It yields the protein CASSSGQGGNTIYF.

The CDR3 bases are TGTGCCAGTAGGCCAAACAACAGGTACACCGGGGAGCTGTTTTTT. Protein: CASRPNNRYTGELFF. The chain joins TRBV19 to TRBJ2-2; tentative D call: TRBD1 (5 bases). The germline V gene has CDR1 LNHDA and CDR2 SQIVND (reference sequence). This CDR3 is built from 15 residues. V was cut by 6 bases and J by 3 bases, with 14 bases left in between.

The V and J genes are TRBV2 and TRBJ2-3; 11 bases are a match to TRBD2. The trim removed 8 bases at V and 7 bases at J, leaving 5 bases unmatched. Germline lookup yields CDR1 SNHLY and CDR2 FYNNEI. The CDR3 spans 13 residues. The CDR3 loop reads CASLAGGPYTQYF. DNA for the CDR3: TGTGCCAGCTTAGCGGGAGGGCCCTATACGCAGTATTTT. Full variable domain (missing parts from reference TRBV2 and TRBJ2-3): EPEVTQTPSHQVTQMGQEVILRCVPISNHLYFYWYRQILGQKVEFLVSFYNNEISEKSEIFDDQFSVERPDGSNFTLKIRSTKLEDSAMYFCASLAGGPYTQYFGPGTRLTVL.

This rearrangement joins TRBV27 to TRBJ2-3; a possible D gene is TRBD2 (5 bases). CDR1 is MNHEY, CDR2 SMNVEV, per germline (reference sequence). Trimming cost V 1 base and J 2 bases, with 10 bases left between them. CDR3 length equals 15 residues. The CDR3 nucleotides are TGTGCCAGCAGTTTATGGGGAGCTAACACAGATACGCAGTATTTT. Its translation: CASSLWGANTDTQYF.

The V and J genes are TRBV19 and TRBJ2-5, with 12 bases matching TRBD2. J was trimmed by 4 bases and V by 5 bases; bases with no gene match: 2. Germline V gene data show CDR1 as LNHDA and CDR2 as SQIVND (reference sequence). The CDR3 is 14 residues long. CDR3 DNA sequence: TGTGCCAGTAGTCCGGGACTAGCGGGAGAGACCCAGTACTTC. Amino acids: CASSPGLAGETQYF.

CDR3 nucleotides: TGTGCCAGCAGCTTGATCTCTAGCGGGGGGGCCGTTTGTTTGAAGACCCAGTACTTC. Its translation: CASSLISSGGAVCLKTQYF. V gene TRBV5-4 combines with J gene TRBJ2-5; TRBD2 aligns across 12 bases. There are 19 residues in the CDR3. Germline V gene sequence: CDR1 SGHNT, CDR2 YYREEE (reference sequence). The junction had 16 bases not matched to a gene; V was cut back by 1 base and J by 6 bases.

The chain recombines TRBV29-1 with TRBJ2-7; D gene ambiguous. Germline V lookup: CDR1 SQVTM, CDR2 ANQGSEA. The CDR3 contains 13 residues. Trimming took 0 bases from V and 9 from J, leaving 15 bases between them. The CDR3 loop is CSVEDLASPRQYF. In DNA form, the CDR3 reads TGCAGCGTTGAAGATCTCGCCTCCCCGCGGCAGTACTTC.

This clone came up a few times. The V call is TRBV27, the J call TRBJ1-6; no clear D gene. This CDR3 is 14 amino acids long. V was trimmed by 6 bases and J by 4 bases, leaving 10 bases between them. Germline CDR1 reads MNHEY; CDR2 reads SMNVEV (reference sequence). The CDR3 DNA is TGTGCCAGCAGCTTTTTACAGTATAATTCACCCCTCCACTTT. This gives the protein CASSFLQYNSPLHF.

The gene calls are TRBV30 and TRBJ2-3, with 12 nucleotides matching TRBD2. The CDR3 contains 16 residues. From germline, CDR1 is GTSNPN and CDR2 SVGIG (reference sequence). Unmatched junction bases numbered 9, after V lost 4 bases and J lost 4 bases. CDR3 amino acids: CAWTGTGTSGSDTQYF. The CDR3 DNA is TGTGCCTGGACAGGAACCGGGACTAGCGGGTCAGATACGCAGTATTTT.

The rearrangement uses TRBV7-9 and TRBJ2-7; possibly TRBD2 for D (5 bases). This CDR3 spans 15 amino acids. Germline CDR1 is SEHNR and CDR2 is FQNEAQ (reference sequence). V was trimmed by 0 bases and J by 2 bases, leaving 11 bases between them. The CDR3 spells CASSLALGVTYEQYF. The CDR3 bases are TGTGCCAGCAGCTTAGCGCTCGGGGTGACCTACGAGCAGTACTTC.

The chain links TRBV6-2 or TRBV6-3 to TRBJ2-1, with TRBD2 matching 11 bases. Germline V CDR1 and CDR2: MNHEY, SVGEGT. V shed 5 bases, J shed 8 bases, and the junction held 5 bases outside the gene matches. There are 14 residues in the CDR3. The CDR3 DNA sequence: TGTGCCAGCAGTCGTAGCGGGAGGGTCCATGAGCAGTTCTTC. Encoded protein: CASSRSGRVHEQFF.

The V call is TRBV6-4, the J call TRBJ1-1; tentatively, D is TRBD1 (6 bases). The CDR3 covers 14 residues. The V and J ends lost 0 bases and 12 bases respectively, with 17 bases between them. Germline CDR1 and CDR2: MRHNA and SNTAGT. The CDR3 spells CASSDSWTELKSFF. Here the CDR3 DNA reads TGTGCCAGCAGTGACTCATGGACAGAATTGAAATCTTTCTTT.

With respect to this clone: A junction boundary mismatches the germline segment, possibly from a read error. The chain combines TRBV7-3 with TRBJ1-1; D unresolved. This CDR3 is 12 amino acids long. In germline, CDR1 is SGHTA, CDR2 FQGTGA. CDR3 DNA: TGTGCCAGCAGCTTCTCGAGCCAAAGCTTAATCTTT. Its translation: CASSFSSQSLIF.

This clone was found once. The chain has TRBV6-2 or TRBV6-3 and TRBJ1-5; D gene ambiguous. CDR1 is MNHEY, CDR2 SVGEGT, per germline. This CDR3 is 15 amino acids long. V was clipped by 0 bases and J by 1 base, with 7 bases between them. The CDR3 DNA is TGTGCCAGCAGTTACTCCGAGGAGAGCAATCAGCCCCAGCATTTT. It codes for CASSYSEESNQPQHF.

The chain links TRBV6-1 to TRBJ2-7; D gene uncertain. Germline-derived CDR1 and CDR2 are MNHNS and SASEGT. Trimming removed 3 bases at V and 3 bases at J, with 6 bases between. CDR3 length equals 12 residues. The CDR3 DNA reads TGTGCCAGCAGTGAGAACTTCTACGAGCAGTACTTC. As protein: CASSENFYEQYF.

The V call is TRBV19, the J call TRBJ1-2; 8 bases fit TRBD1. Looked up from germline, CDR1 is LNHDA and CDR2 is SQIVND (reference sequence). The CDR3 covers 14 residues. V lost 5 bases and J lost 6; bases outside the gene matches: 8. The DNA of the CDR3 is TGTGCCAGTAGTTTTCGGGACAGGAGGCATGGCTACACCTTC. Translating gives CASSFRDRRHGYTF.

The V call is TRBV19, the J call TRBJ2-7, with D maybe TRBD2 (5 bases). The V end was cut by 1 base, the J end by 6 bases, with 10 bases between. This CDR3 has 13 residues. Looked up from germline, CDR1 is LNHDA and CDR2 is SQIVND (reference sequence). The CDR3 nucleotides are TGTGCCAGTAGTATAGGGCTAGCCACCGAGCAGTACTTC. Translation: CASSIGLATEQYF. The complete variable domain, with remaining parts taken from reference TRBV19 and TRBJ2-7, reads DGGITQSPKYLFRKEGQNVTLSCEQNLNHDAMYWYRQDPGQGLRLIYYSQIVNDFQKGDIAEGYSVSREKKESFPLTVTSAQKNPTAFYLCASSIGLATEQYFGPGTRLTVT.

The V and J genes are TRBV6-6 and TRBJ2-5; D is uncertain. The germline V gene encodes CDR1 MNHNY and CDR2 SVGAGI (reference sequence). Trimming shortened V by 0 bases and J by 7 bases, and 9 bases separated the two germline ends. The CDR3 has 13 amino acids. CDR3 protein: CASSYSITVTQYF. The CDR3 bases are TGTGCCAGCAGTTACTCGATTACGGTGACCCAGTACTTC.